Listed below are T cell receptor beta chains from one sample, sequenced in a study of blood T cell repertoires in COVID-19. Only in-frame clones appear in the TCRdb table, and some are missing; sequencing was by immunoSEQ multiplex PCR. In the table there are 150,000 to 200,000 clones, 85% of which are singletons. Sequencing was done on a sample of peripheral blood. These TCRs come from a person aged 70 to 79 with COVID-19, enrolled during active disease. Each CDR3 is given with its conserved first and last residue. A D gene is named only where the DNA matches it firmly. A clone size is listed for some rows: how often the clone was seen (once, few, many), or a class if it is expanded.

clone size,J gene,D gene,CDR3 length,V gene,CDR3 DNA,CDR3 protein
.,TRBJ2-5,TRBD1,15,TRBV15,TGTGCCACCAGCACCTCTTCGACAGGGGGGAAGACCCAGTACTTC,CATSTSSTGGKTQYF
.,TRBJ2-4,TRBD1,22,TRBV28,TGTGCCAGCAGTGAGCCAAGACTCCTGGGACAGGCCCACCTGGGGGCCAAAAACATTCAGTACTTC,CASSEPRLLGQAHLGAKNIQYF
.,TRBJ2-5,TRBD2,16,TRBV2,TGTGCCAGCAAGTTGGGGCTAGCGGGAGGACAAGAGACCCAGTACTTC,CASKLGLAGGQETQYF
.,TRBJ1-3,.,13,TRBV11-2,TGTGCCAGCAGCCTCCGGGCTGGAAACACCATATATTTT,CASSLRAGNTIYF
.,TRBJ1-2,.,12,TRBV30,TGTGCCTGGAGTAAAGGGAGGTATGGCTACACCTTC,CAWSKGRYGYTF
.,TRBJ2-7,.,12,TRBV5-6,TGTGCCAGCTACAAGGGGGGGCACGAGCAGTACTTC,CASYKGGHEQYF
once,TRBJ1-2,TRBD1,15,TRBV28,TGTGCCAGCAGTCCCGTACCAGGGGGCGTGGGCGGCTACACCTTC,CASSPVPGGVGGYTF
.,TRBJ1-1,.,14,TRBV7-2,TGTGCCAGCAGCACCTGGGAAAGGGGTACTGAAGCTTTCTTT,CASSTWERGTEAFF
.,TRBJ2-7,.,13,TRBV5-1,TGCGCCAGCAGCTTAACAGCTACCTACGAGCAGTACTTC,CASSLTATYEQYF
.,TRBJ2-1,TRBD2,17,TRBV5-1,TGCGCCAGCTCAGCGGCCCCAGCGGGAGCGGGGTACAATGAGCAGTTCTTC,CASSAAPAGAGYNEQFF
.,TRBJ2-7,.,15,TRBV4-3,TGCGCCAGCAGCCAGGAACGGTTGGGAGGCTACGAGCAGTACTTC,CASSQERLGGYEQYF
.,TRBJ2-2,.,16,TRBV5-6,TGTGCCAGCAGCCAACAAGGAGGGGAAGGAACCGGGGAGCTGTTTTTT,CASSQQGGEGTGELFF
.,TRBJ2-7,TRBD2,15,TRBV3-1/TRBV3-2,TGTGCCAGCAGCCAAGTAAGCCGGGGGGGTTACGAGCAGTACTTC,CASSQVSRGGYEQYF
.,TRBJ2-1,TRBD1,15,TRBV27,TGTGCCAGCAGACTAGGGACAGGGAAGGCCAATGAGCAGTTCTTC,CASRLGTGKANEQFF
once,TRBJ2-1,TRBD2,16,TRBV4-2,TGTGCCAGCAGCCAAGATTTGGGACTAGAAATTAATGAGCAGTTCTTC,CASSQDLGLEINEQFF
once,TRBJ2-7,.,12,TRBV7-8,TGTGCCAGCAGCTCGAGGTTTGGGGAGCAGTACTTC,CASSSRFGEQYF
.,TRBJ1-1,.,12,TRBV30,TGTGCCTGGAAGCCGGGGAGCACTGAAGCTTTCTTT,CAWKPGSTEAFF
.,TRBJ2-3,.,15,TRBV28,TGTGCCAGCAGTCCCCCCGGCGGGGTGCGGGATACGCAGTATTTT,CASSPPGGVRDTQYF
.,TRBJ1-3,TRBD1,15,TRBV3-1/TRBV3-2,TGTGCCAGCGGCACAGGGGGCGCGAACGGAAACACCATATATTTT,CASGTGGANGNTIYF
.,TRBJ1-4,.,15,TRBV9,TGTGCCAGCAGCGGAGACAGCTTGCCGAATGAAAAACTGTTTTTT,CASSGDSLPNEKLFF
once,TRBJ1-1,.,22,TRBV21-1,TGTGCCAGGGGAACTAAAAGGTGTAATGACGGGCACTACCTCGTACGGGGCACTGAAGCTTTCTTT,CARGTKRCNDGHYLVRGTEAFF
.,TRBJ2-3,TRBD2,16,TRBV5-1,TGCGCCAGCAGCTTGGACAGCGGGGGACTCACAGATACGCAGTATTTT,CASSLDSGGLTDTQYF
.,TRBJ2-2,TRBD1,16,TRBV6-2/TRBV6-3,TGTGCCAGCAGTTACCCAAGGACAGGGGGATCCGGGGAGCTGTTTTTT,CASSYPRTGGSGELFF
.,TRBJ2-4,.,13,TRBV7-2,TGTGCCAGCAGCCGGGAATTCAAAAACATTCAGTACTTC,CASSREFKNIQYF
.,TRBJ1-1,.,13,TRBV2,TGTGCCAGCAGTGAATCAGGGAACACTGAAGCTTTCTTT,CASSESGNTEAFF
.,TRBJ2-3,.,12,TRBV19,TGTGCCAGTAGTATAGATCGTAATACGCAGTATTTT,CASSIDRNTQYF
.,TRBJ1-6,.,13,TRBV9,TGTGCCAGCACCCTAGGAGCCAATTCACCCCTCCACTTT,CASTLGANSPLHF
.,TRBJ2-7,TRBD1,15,TRBV27,TGTGCCAGCAGTACGCCGGGACAGGGCCTATACGAGCAGTACTTC,CASSTPGQGLYEQYF
.,TRBJ1-2,.,15,TRBV11-2,TGTGCCAGCAGCTTAGACGCGGACAGATTTTACGGCTACACCTTC,CASSLDADRFYGYTF
once,TRBJ2-1,TRBD2,15,TRBV19,TGTGCCAGTAGTGTTAGCGGGGGGTCAACGAATGAGCAGTTCTTC,CASSVSGGSTNEQFF
.,TRBJ1-2,TRBD1,13,TRBV28,TGTGCCAGCAGTTTACTAGGGGACAGTGGCTACACCTTC,CASSLLGDSGYTF
.,TRBJ1-5,.,16,TRBV19,TGTGCCAGTAGTAAAACTACAGGGAAGTACAATCAGCCCCAGCATTTT,CASSKTTGKYNQPQHF
.,TRBJ2-7,.,15,TRBV6-5,TGTGCCAGCGTGGGTCAGGGGCTTTATACCTACGAGCAGTACTTC,CASVGQGLYTYEQYF
once,TRBJ2-5,.,13,TRBV29-1,TGCAGCGTTGAACTAGGGGTTGGGGAGACCCAGTACTTC,CSVELGVGETQYF
.,TRBJ2-1,.,18,TRBV14,TGTGCCAGCAGCCAGGGGGCGGATCGACCTCTGTTATACAATGAGCAGTTCTTC,CASSQGADRPLLYNEQFF
.,TRBJ2-2,.,14,TRBV18,TGTGCCAGCTCCCCCAAACAGGGAACGGGGGAGCTGTTTTTT,CASSPKQGTGELFF
.,TRBJ2-2,TRBD2,17,TRBV15,TGTGCCACCAGCAGAGATCGAGCGGGGCTTAACACCGGGGAGCTGTTTTTT,CATSRDRAGLNTGELFF
.,TRBJ1-2,TRBD1,15,TRBV5-8,TGTGCCAGCAGCTCACCGGGACAGGGGAACTATGGCTACACCTTC,CASSSPGQGNYGYTF
.,TRBJ2-5,.,18,TRBV3-1/TRBV3-2,TGTGCCAGCAGCCAAGGCCTCCGGCGGGGTACGTACCAAGAGACCCAGTACTTC,CASSQGLRRGTYQETQYF
few,TRBJ2-5,TRBD2,16,TRBV7-6,TGTGCCAGCAGCTTAGCTCAAAGGACTAGCGGACAGACCCAGTACTTC,CASSLAQRTSGQTQYF
.,TRBJ2-7,.,11,TRBV28,TGTGCCAGCATCAGCTCCTACGAGCAGTACTTC,CASISSYEQYF
.,TRBJ1-5,TRBD1,15,TRBV7-2,TGTGCCAGCAGCTTAGTTACAGGGGGAGGTCAGCCCCAGCATTTT,CASSLVTGGGQPQHF
.,TRBJ1-2,.,15,TRBV5-1,TGCGCCAGCAGCTTGGGCCAGGCCCGGAACTATGGCTACACCTTC,CASSLGQARNYGYTF
.,TRBJ2-3,.,13,TRBV27,TGTGCCAGCAGTTCCGTCATAGCGGATACGCAGTATTTT,CASSSVIADTQYF
.,TRBJ1-2,TRBD1,17,TRBV13,TGTGCCAGCAGCAGCTCTTCCGGGACAGGGTTTTCGAGTGGCTACACCTTC,CASSSSSGTGFSSGYTF
.,TRBJ2-1,TRBD2,16,TRBV28,TGTGCCAGCAGTGGCAGGACTAGCGGGGGTGTGTTTGAGCAGTTCTTC,CASSGRTSGGVFEQFF
.,TRBJ1-5,.,15,TRBV5-1,TGCGCCAGCAGCTCTGGGGTGGGGGCCGATCAGCCCCAGCATTTT,CASSSGVGADQPQHF
.,TRBJ2-3,TRBD1,15,TRBV19,TGTGCCAGTAGTACAGGGGGAAGGGGCACAGATACGCAGTATTTT,CASSTGGRGTDTQYF
few,TRBJ1-2,.,13,TRBV6-5,TGTGCCAGCAGCCGGATTGGCGGGTCTGGCTACACCTTC,CASSRIGGSGYTF
.,TRBJ1-5,.,14,TRBV7-2,TGTGCCAGCAGCTTAAGCACAGGGCGGCAGCCCCAGCATTTT,CASSLSTGRQPQHF
few,TRBJ2-1,TRBD1,16,TRBV3-1/TRBV3-2,TGTGCCAGCAGCCAGGGGACAGGGATTTTATACAATGAGCAGTTCTTC,CASSQGTGILYNEQFF
.,TRBJ1-2,.,16,TRBV5-4,TGTGCCAGCAGCCCGGGGGGGGCAGTTTACACGGGTAGCTACACCTTC,CASSPGGAVYTGSYTF
.,TRBJ2-3,TRBD2,16,TRBV6-5,TGTGCCAGCAGTTACTCTAAGCGGGGGGGTTTGGGAACGCAGTATTTT,CASSYSKRGGLGTQYF
.,TRBJ2-7,TRBD2,15,TRBV27,TGTGCCAGCACCAAACTAGCGGGAGTTTACCACGAGCAGTACTTC,CASTKLAGVYHEQYF